This T cell receptor beta chain derives from a study of T cell changes during pregnancy in multiple sclerosis. The CDR3 sequence is 11 residues long. The V and J ends lost 7 bases and 7 bases respectively, with 7 bases between them. Per germline, CDR1 LNHDA and CDR2 SQIVND (reference sequence). Here immunoSEQ multiplex PCR was the method, and the copy in TCRdb shows in-frame clones only, minus some. The data show around 110,000 clones, with approximately 90% seen just once and roughly 1.7% held by the top ten. The source of this sequence is a female donor with multiple sclerosis, enrolled in a pregnancy study. The sample was peripheral blood, taken after pregnancy. The chain employs TRBV19 and TRBJ2-2; the D gene is possibly TRBD1 (5 bases). The chain's CDR3 is CASKGNGELFF. The CDR3 nucleotides read TGTGCCAGTAAGGGGAACGGGGAGCTGTTTTTT.